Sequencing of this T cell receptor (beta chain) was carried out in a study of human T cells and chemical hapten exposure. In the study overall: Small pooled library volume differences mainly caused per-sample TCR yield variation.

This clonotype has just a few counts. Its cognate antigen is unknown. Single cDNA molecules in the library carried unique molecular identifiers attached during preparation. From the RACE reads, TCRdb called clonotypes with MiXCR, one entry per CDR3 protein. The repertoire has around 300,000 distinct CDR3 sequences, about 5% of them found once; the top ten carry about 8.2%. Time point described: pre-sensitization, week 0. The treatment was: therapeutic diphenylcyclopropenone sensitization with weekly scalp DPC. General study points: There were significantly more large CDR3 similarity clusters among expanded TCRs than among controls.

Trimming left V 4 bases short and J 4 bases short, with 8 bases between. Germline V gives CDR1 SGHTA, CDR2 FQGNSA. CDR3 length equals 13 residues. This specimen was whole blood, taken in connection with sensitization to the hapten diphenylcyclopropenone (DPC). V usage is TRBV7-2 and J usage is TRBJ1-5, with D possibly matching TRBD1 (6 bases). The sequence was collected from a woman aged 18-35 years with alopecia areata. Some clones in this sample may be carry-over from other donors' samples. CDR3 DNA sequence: TGTGCCAGCAGCTGGGACACGAATCAGCCCCAGCATTTT. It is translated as CASSWDTNQPQHF.